The 19 T cell receptor beta chains listed next were all sequenced from one sample in a study of blood T cell repertoires in COVID-19. Clones were sequenced by immunoSEQ multiplex PCR, and TCRdb holds only the in-frame ones, with some missing. The sample records under 200,000 clones, just under 85% being singletons. The sequenced material came from peripheral blood. Receptor source: a man in his forties or fifties who had recovered from COVID-19.

This rearrangement joins TRBV27 to TRBJ2-7, with D tentatively TRBD1 (5 bases). The CDR3 consists of 12 residues. Looked up from germline, CDR1 is MNHEY and CDR2 is SMNVEV (reference sequence). The ends were cut back, 7 bases at V and 3 bases at J, with 10 bases in the middle. The CDR3 DNA sequence: TGTGCCAGCACGTCAGGGAACTACGAGCAGTACTTC. It yields the protein CASTSGNYEQYF.

V and J are TRBV9 and TRBJ2-3, with D possibly being TRBD2 (5 bases). The CDR3 length is 14 residues. V was trimmed by 4 bases and J by 4 bases, leaving 13 bases between them. The V gene's germline CDR1 is SGDLS and CDR2 YYNGEE. The CDR3: CASSLRVLADTQYF. The CDR3 nucleotides read TGTGCCAGCAGCCTGAGGGTCTTGGCAGATACGCAGTATTTT.

J is TRBJ1-1 and V is TRBV19; maybe TRBD1 (5 bases). Germline CDR1 LNHDA, CDR2 SQIVND (reference sequence). The germline V and J ends were trimmed by 0 bases and 9 bases, with 17 bases remaining between them. This CDR3 comprises 15 residues. The DNA of the CDR3 is TGTGCCAGTAGTATAGATGGGGCCGTTGCTACTAAAGCTTTCTTT. This gives the protein CASSIDGAVATKAFF.

This chain uses TRBV18 with TRBJ2-1, with D possibly being TRBD2 (7 bases). This CDR3 contains 16 residues. The V and J ends lost 0 bases and 3 bases respectively, with 12 bases between them. The germline gives CDR1 KGHSH, CDR2 LQKENI. CDR3 residues: CASSPPIRGGYNEQFF. CDR3 in DNA: TGTGCCAGCTCACCACCGATTAGGGGGGGCTACAATGAGCAGTTCTTC.

The V and J genes are TRBV11-3 and TRBJ1-2; the D is unclear. CDR3 length: 14 residues. V lost 1 base and J 3 bases, leaving 9 bases between the germline ends. Per germline, CDR1 SGHNT and CDR2 YENEEA. The CDR3: CASSLVPGDYGYTF. CDR3 nucleotides: TGTGCCAGCAGCTTAGTCCCCGGGGACTATGGCTACACCTTC. The full variable domain, completed using reference TRBV11-3 and TRBJ1-2, is EAGVVQSPRYKIIEKKQPVAFWCNPISGHNTLYWYLQNLGQGPELLIRYENEEAVDDSQLPKDRFSAERLKGVDSTLKIQPAELGDSAVYLCASSLVPGDYGYTFGSGTRLTVV.

This clone was detected only a few times. The chain recombines TRBV6-1 with TRBJ2-2; 12 nucleotides agree with TRBD2. This CDR3 is 15 amino acids long. J lost 6 bases, V lost 2 bases, and 1 base had no gene match. Germline CDR1 is MNHNS and CDR2 is SASEGT. CDR3 nucleotides: TGTGCCAGCAGTGAACTAGCGGGAGGGCCCGGGGAGCTGTTTTTT. Its protein is CASSELAGGPGELFF.

The rearrangement links TRBV4-2 to TRBJ2-3, with 7 bases lining up with TRBD1. Germline CDR1 reads LGHNA; CDR2 reads YNFKEQ. V shed 0 bases, J shed 5 bases, and the junction held 5 bases outside the gene matches. CDR3 length: 15 residues. The CDR3 coding sequence is TGTGCCAGCAGCCAAGATGGGACAGTGGAAGATACGCAGTATTTT. Translation gives CASSQDGTVEDTQYF.

In this sample, this clone turned up many times. The chain carries TRBV24-1 and TRBJ2-7, with 7 bases lining up with TRBD2. The V gene end was trimmed by 2 bases and the J gene end by 4 bases; junction bases not matched to a gene: 10. Germline CDR1 reads KGHDR; CDR2 reads SFDVKD. The CDR3 totals 16 residues. Here the CDR3 DNA reads TGTGCCACCAGTGATTCGAGTCTAGCGGCAAAATACGAGCAGTACTTC. This sequence encodes CATSDSSLAAKYEQYF.

Only a few counts were recorded for this clone. The chain is built from TRBV19 and TRBJ1-6; 7 nucleotides agree with TRBD1. The trim removed 5 bases at V and 0 bases at J, leaving 1 base unmatched. Germline CDR1 reads LNHDA; CDR2 reads SQIVND (reference sequence). This CDR3 comprises 15 residues. This chain's CDR3 is CASSRQGSYNSPLHF. The CDR3, as DNA: TGTGCCAGTAGTCGACAGGGCTCCTATAATTCACCCCTCCACTTT.

The chain employs TRBV12-5 and TRBJ2-5; 7 nucleotides line up with TRBD1. Germline trimming cut 7 bases from V and 5 bases from J; bases unmatched to any gene: 10. CDR3 size: 14 residues. CDR1 LGHNT and CDR2 FRNRAP come from the germline V gene. CDR3 sequence: CASAKGQPGETQYF. Written as DNA, the CDR3 is TGTGCTAGTGCCAAGGGACAGCCCGGGGAGACCCAGTACTTC.

J is TRBJ2-2 and V is TRBV2, with TRBD2 matching 7 bases. J gave up 1 base and V 2 bases, and 4 bases lay outside the gene matches. CDR1 is SNHLY and CDR2 is FYNNEI in the germline V gene. CDR3 length: 16 amino acids. The CDR3 nucleotides are TGTGCCAGCAGTGAATCGGGCGGGAGGAACACCGGGGAGCTGTTTTTT. Encoded protein: CASSESGGRNTGELFF. The variable domain in full, completed from reference TRBV2 and TRBJ2-2, reads EPEVTQTPSHQVTQMGQEVILRCVPISNHLYFYWYRQILGQKVEFLVSFYNNEISEKSEIFDDQFSVERPDGSNFTLKIRSTKLEDSAMYFCASSESGGRNTGELFFGEGSRLTVL.

This chain joins TRBV28 and TRBJ2-7; 9 bases are shared with TRBD1. There are 16 residues in the CDR3. Germline trimming cut 6 bases from V and 4 bases from J; bases unmatched to any gene: 13. In germline, CDR1 is MDHEN, CDR2 SYDVKM. The CDR3 protein is CASSLTSRDREYEQYF. In nucleotides, the CDR3 is TGTGCCAGCAGCCTCACCTCCCGGGACAGGGAGTACGAGCAGTACTTC.

The V call is TRBV29-1, the J call TRBJ2-1; 15 nucleotides line up with TRBD2. The V and J ends lost 6 bases and 7 bases, in that order; junction bases with no gene match: 4. The length of the CDR3 is 14 residues. Looked up from germline, CDR1 is SQVTM and CDR2 is ANQGSEA. This CDR3 is CSVLGLAGGNEQFF. DNA of the CDR3: TGCAGCGTATTAGGACTAGCGGGAGGGAATGAGCAGTTCTTC.

Comments on this clone: One junction end does not reproduce the germline sequence, and a read error may be involved. V usage is TRBV6-8 and J usage is TRBJ1-5; D may be TRBD1 (5 bases). The length of the CDR3 is 13 residues. Germline V gene sequence: CDR1 MNHGY, CDR2 SAAAGT. The CDR3 region has the DNA TGTGCCAGCAGACACGCCGGGGGATCAGCCCCAGCATTT. As protein: CASRHAGGSAPAF.

This clone was counted a few times. V gene TRBV4-2 combines with J gene TRBJ1-2, with D perhaps matching TRBD1 (5 bases). The CDR3 covers 14 residues. The ends were cut back, 1 base at V and 6 bases at J, with 12 bases in the middle. Looked up from germline, CDR1 is LGHNA and CDR2 is YNFKEQ. The CDR3 DNA follows: TGTGCCAGCAGCCAAGTGACAGACGCGAATGGCTACACCTTC. The encoded protein is CASSQVTDANGYTF.

The V call is TRBV2, the J call TRBJ1-2; 7 positions match TRBD1. Germline CDR1 reads SNHLY; CDR2 reads FYNNEI. After removal of 8 bases from V and 5 bases from J, the junction contained 11 bases not matched to a gene. The CDR3 sequence is 14 residues long. The CDR3 DNA reads as TGTGCCAGCTCTGGTACCGGGACAGCATATGGCTACACCTTC. The encoded protein is CASSGTGTAYGYTF.

The CDR3, as DNA: TGCGCCAGCAGCCCCGACAGGGACGTCTACAATGAGCAGTTCTTC. Protein product: CASSPDRDVYNEQFF. The chain couples TRBV4-3 to TRBJ2-1; 7 nucleotides line up with TRBD1. V gave up 4 bases and J gave up 3 bases; unmatched junction bases: 6. Germline V gives CDR1 LGHNA, CDR2 YSLEER. CDR3 length: 15 residues.

The CDR3 loop is CASGEISTDTQYF. The CDR3 nucleotides read TGTGCCAGCGGGGAGATATCTACAGATACGCAGTATTTT. This chain joins TRBV11-3 and TRBJ2-3; possible D gene TRBD2, 5 bases. Germline V gene lookup returns CDR1 SGHNT and CDR2 YENEEA. The CDR3 covers 13 residues. V lost 8 bases, J lost 3 bases, and 12 bases lay in between.

This rearrangement joins TRBV5-6 to TRBJ2-7, with TRBD1 matching 7 bases. This CDR3 region has 14 residues. CDR1 and CDR2 (germline): SGHDT, YYEEEE. V gave up 4 bases and J gave up 2 bases; unmatched junction bases: 6. The CDR3 DNA sequence: TGTGCCAGCAGCGCCGGACAGGATACCTACGAGCAGTACTTC. As protein: CASSAGQDTYEQYF.